The clone carrying this T cell receptor beta chain has ten or more counts. Its specificity is unknown. Quantitative 5'-RACE with molecular barcodes produced the TCR beta libraries. From the 5' RACE reads, TCRdb called clonotypes with MiXCR, one entry per CDR3 protein. This table has about 280,000 distinct CDR3 sequences, 20% appearing once. The J segment lost 7 bases and the V segment lost 3 bases, leaving 15 bases of the junction unmatched. The CDR3 sequence is 17 residues long. Germline assignment: CDR1 LGHDT and CDR2 YNNKEL (reference sequence). These data are taken from a study of CD8 T cells in ankylosing spondylitis. Overall study findings and caveats: Disease-linked clones reportedly showed significant enrichment in matched ankylosing spondylitis synovial fluid. A motif in TCR beta, a set of about 8 highly homologous variants, appeared characteristic of ankylosing spondylitis blood.

This clonotype originated in a male donor with ankylosing spondylitis or in good health (not recorded which). Sequenced sample: blood, either unsorted or a sorted T cell fraction (not recorded which). The genes are TRBV3-1 and TRBJ1-1, with 9 nucleotides matching TRBD1. The CDR3 sequence is CASSQDYPGQGSNEAFF. The CDR3 DNA reads TGTGCCAGCAGCCAGGATTACCCGGGACAGGGATCAAATGAAGCTTTCTTT.